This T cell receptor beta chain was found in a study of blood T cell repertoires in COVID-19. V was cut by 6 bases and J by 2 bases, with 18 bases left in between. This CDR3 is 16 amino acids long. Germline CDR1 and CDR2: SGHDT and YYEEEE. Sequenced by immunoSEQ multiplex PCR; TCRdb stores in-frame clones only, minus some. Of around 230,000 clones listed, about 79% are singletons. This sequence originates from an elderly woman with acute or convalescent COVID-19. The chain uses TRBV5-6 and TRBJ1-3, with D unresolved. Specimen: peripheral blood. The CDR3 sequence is CASTNWGGAAGNTIYF. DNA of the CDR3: TGTGCCAGCACCAACTGGGGAGGTGCGGCTGGAAACACCATATATTTT.